These 30 T cell receptor beta chains originate from one sample sequenced in a study of blood T cell repertoires in COVID-19. Generated by immunoSEQ multiplex PCR, the TCRdb table keeps only in-frame clones and is missing some. The repertoire has about 170,000 clones, roughly 80% of them found once; the top ten carry approximately 2%. The sequenced sample consisted of peripheral blood. These receptors were taken from a woman of 80 years or more with acute or convalescent COVID-19.

V is TRBV19 and J is TRBJ2-5; maybe TRBD1 (5 bases). Germline V gene sequence: CDR1 LNHDA, CDR2 SQIVND (reference sequence). V was pared by 3 bases and J by 6 bases, with 8 bases between. The CDR3 contains 12 residues. CDR3 in amino acids: CASSMQGQTQYF. The CDR3 DNA reads as TGTGCCAGTAGTATGCAGGGTCAGACCCAGTACTTC.

The V and J genes are TRBV4-2 and TRBJ2-7; D perhaps matches TRBD2 (7 bases). With 0 bases removed from V and 3 bases from J, the gap between germline ends came to 18 bases. The germline V gene encodes CDR1 LGHNA and CDR2 YNFKEQ. The CDR3 contains 17 residues. Written as DNA, the CDR3 is TGTGCCAGCAGCCAAGAGGGGCCGAGGGGGGGGATCTACGAGCAGTACTTC. Its translation: CASSQEGPRGGIYEQYF.

CDR3 region: CASSRIPQLYEQYF. CDR3 nucleotide sequence: TGTGCCAGCAGCCGTATCCCCCAGTTGTACGAGCAGTACTTC. This chain connects TRBV7-2 to TRBJ2-7, with unresolved D. CDR3 length equals 14 residues. The germline V gene encodes CDR1 SGHTA and CDR2 FQGNSA. Between the trimmed V and J ends, which lost 5 bases and 4 bases, there was a span of 15 bases.

The V call is TRBV23-1, the J call TRBJ1-6; D remains unclear. TRBV23-1 is flagged as an ORF with uncertain function. CDR3 length: 16 residues. Trimming took 0 bases from V and 7 from J, leaving 13 bases between them. DNA of the CDR3: TGCGCCAGCAGTCAATCGCACGGAGCGGCGAATTCACCCCTCCACTTT. Its translation is CASSQSHGAANSPLHF.

This rearrangement joins TRBV29-1 to TRBJ2-5; TRBD1 aligns across 7 bases. Germline-derived CDR1 and CDR2 are SQVTM and ANQGSEA. V lost 4 bases, J lost 2 bases, and 1 base stayed unmatched. The length of the CDR3 is 12 residues. In DNA form, the CDR3 reads TGCAGCGTTGTGGACAGGCAAGAGACCCAGTACTTC. It is translated as CSVVDRQETQYF.

The chain carries TRBV28 and TRBJ2-1; 7 bases match TRBD2. Losses at the gene ends were 2 bases for V and 4 bases for J; bases not matched to a gene: 8. In germline, CDR1 is MDHEN, CDR2 SYDVKM. This CDR3 has 16 amino acids. This CDR3 reads CASSLGGGEVYNEQFF. In DNA, the CDR3 is TGTGCCAGCAGTTTAGGGGGGGGTGAAGTATACAATGAGCAGTTCTTC.

The chain joins TRBV7-3 to TRBJ2-7; possibly TRBD2 for D (5 bases). CDR3 length: 14 amino acids. CDR1 and CDR2 (germline): SGHTA, FQGTGA. V was cut by 5 bases and J by 8 bases, with 19 bases left in between. As DNA, the CDR3 is TGTGCCAGCAGCGCACTAGTAGGTCTTAACCAGCAGTACTTC. Protein sequence: CASSALVGLNQQYF. Using reference TRBV7-3 and TRBJ2-7 for the parts outside the CDR3, the full variable domain is GAGVSQTPSNKVTEKGKYVELRCDPISGHTALYWYRQSLGQGPEFLIYFQGTGAADDSGLPNDRFFAVRPEGSVSTLKIQRTERGDSAVYLCASSALVGLNQQYFGPGTRLTVT.

This clone has more than one count but fewer than ten. The chain links TRBV28 to TRBJ1-6; 8 nucleotides line up with TRBD1. The length of the CDR3 is 14 residues. Trimming removed 3 bases from V and 7 bases from J; junction bases left unmatched: 2. In germline, CDR1 is MDHEN, CDR2 SYDVKM. The CDR3 nucleotides are TGTGCCAGCAGTTTCGACAGGGGAAATTCACCCCTCCACTTT. It codes for CASSFDRGNSPLHF.

The chain has TRBV6-6 and TRBJ2-3; possible D gene TRBD2, 6 bases. This CDR3 spans 11 amino acids. The germline V gene encodes CDR1 MNHNY and CDR2 SVGAGI (reference sequence). Trimming removed 2 bases from V and 10 bases from J, with 7 bases in between. CDR3 in amino acids: CASSYRDSQYF. The CDR3 DNA reads TGTGCCAGCAGTTACCGGGACTCGCAGTATTTT.

The chain joins TRBV19 to TRBJ1-2; no definite D call. With 5 bases removed from V and 2 bases from J, the gap between germline ends came to 15 bases. Germline CDR1 is LNHDA and CDR2 is SQIVND (reference sequence). The CDR3 is 15 amino acids. This chain's CDR3 is CASSAEGGMNYGYTF. In DNA form, the CDR3 reads TGTGCCAGTAGTGCGGAGGGAGGGATGAACTATGGCTACACCTTC.

On this clone: The junction does not match germline at one end; this may be a read error. The J gene is TRBJ2-3, the V gene TRBV3-1 (or the pseudogene TRBV3-2), with a possible D match to TRBD2 (6 bases). CDR3 length equals 15 residues. Germline-derived CDR1 and CDR2 are LGHDT and YNNKEL (reference sequence). DNA for the CDR3: TGTGCCGGCAGCCAACGGGGGACCAGCACAGATACGCAGTATTTT. Translation gives CAGSQRGTSTDTQYF.

V usage is TRBV10-3 and J usage is TRBJ2-3, with TRBD2 matching over 7 bases. Per the germline V gene, CDR1 is ENHRY and CDR2 is SYGVKD. The CDR3 spans 14 residues. V was clipped by 4 bases and J by 5 bases; unmatched bases: 6. CDR3 region: CAISVSGAVDTQYF. CDR3 DNA: TGTGCCATCAGTGTGAGCGGGGCGGTAGATACGCAGTATTTT.

The J gene is TRBJ2-5, the V gene TRBV9; 9 bases are a match to TRBD2. J lost 1 base, V lost 3 bases, and 10 bases had no gene match. The CDR3 has 17 amino acids. Germline assignment: CDR1 SGDLS and CDR2 YYNGEE. CDR3 bases: TGTGCCAGCAGCGCCCCGGGGGGGCGGGAGGGCCAAGAGACCCAGTACTTC. Translation: CASSAPGGREGQETQYF.

The sample holds one count of this clone. The chain carries TRBV3-1 (or the pseudogene TRBV3-2) and TRBJ2-2, with D possibly TRBD1 on 6 matching bases. The CDR3 covers 15 residues. Germline V CDR1 and CDR2: LGHDT, YNNKEL (reference sequence). V was clipped by 5 bases and J by 0 bases, with 10 bases between them. This chain's CDR3 is CASSWGQSNTGELFF. For the CDR3, the DNA is TGTGCCAGCAGCTGGGGGCAATCGAACACCGGGGAGCTGTTTTTT.

This chain uses TRBV7-8 with TRBJ2-4, with TRBD1 matching over 8 bases. Trimming removed 5 bases from V and 6 bases from J; junction bases left unmatched: 9. Germline V gives CDR1 SGHVS, CDR2 FQNEAQ. CDR3 length: 15 amino acids. DNA for the CDR3: TGTGCCAGCAGCATATCCGGGACAGGTGCAAACATTCAGTACTTC. Translated: CASSISGTGANIQYF. The whole variable domain, filled in from reference TRBV7-8 and TRBJ2-4, reads GAGVSQSPRYKVAKRGQDVALRCDPISGHVSLFWYQQALGQGPEFLTYFQNEAQLDKSGLPSDRFFAERPEGSVSTLKIQRTQQEDSAVYLCASSISGTGANIQYFGAGTRLSVL.

The V call is TRBV9, the J call TRBJ2-1; perhaps TRBD1 as D (6 bases). The V end was cut by 4 bases, the J end by 0 bases, with 11 bases between. The CDR3 has 15 residues. In germline, CDR1 is SGDLS, CDR2 YYNGEE. The CDR3 sequence is CASSPRTVSYNEQFF. The CDR3 nucleotides are TGTGCCAGCAGCCCGAGGACAGTCTCCTACAATGAGCAGTTCTTC.

Concerning this clone: This same CDR3 is encoded by further DNA sequences in the sample. The chain carries TRBV6-5 and TRBJ2-7; no clear D gene. Germline V lookup: CDR1 MNHEY, CDR2 SVGAGI. CDR3 size: 13 residues. V lost 6 bases to trimming and J lost 7 bases, with 16 bases between them. CDR3 sequence reads: CASSLDRGGEQYF. CDR3 nucleotide sequence: TGTGCCAGCAGCTTAGATCGAGGCGGTGAGCAGTACTTC.

J is TRBJ1-1 and V is TRBV7-9; no firm D call. CDR3 size: 13 residues. V shed 1 base and J shed 1 base, with 4 bases lying between them. Per germline, CDR1 SEHNR and CDR2 FQNEAQ (reference sequence). CDR3: CASSLERNTEAFF. The CDR3 DNA follows: TGTGCCAGCAGCTTAGAGAGGAACACTGAAGCTTTCTTT. The full variable domain, completed using reference TRBV7-9 and TRBJ1-1, is DTGVSQNPRHKITKRGQNVTFRCDPISEHNRLYWYRQTLGQGPEFLTYFQNEAQLEKSRLLSDRFSAERPKGSFSTLEIQRTEQGDSAMYLCASSLERNTEAFFGQGTRLTVV.

The table lists this clone with a count of one. The CDR3 region has the DNA TGTGCCAGCAGAACTAGCGGGGGCGCGTACGAGCAGTACTTC. It encodes CASRTSGGAYEQYF. The chain carries TRBV6-5 and TRBJ2-7, with 11 bases identical to TRBD2. Trimming removed 6 bases from V and 4 bases from J; junction bases left unmatched: 5. Germline values: CDR1 MNHEY, CDR2 SVGAGI. CDR3 size: 14 residues.

The chain employs TRBV12-3 or TRBV12-4 and TRBJ1-2; D might be TRBD1 (5 bases). Trimming took off 3 bases at V and 4 bases at J, with 9 bases between the two ends. The CDR3 length is 13 residues. In DNA form, the CDR3 reads TGTGCCAGCAGTTTCTCAGGGTCCTATGGCTACACCTTC. Its protein product is CASSFSGSYGYTF.

The DNA of the CDR3 is TGTGCCAGCAGCTTAGGTGGGAGCGCCTACGAGCAGTACTTC. Amino acids: CASSLGGSAYEQYF. The gene calls are TRBV7-2 and TRBJ2-7; possible D gene TRBD2, 5 bases. Trimming removed 1 base at V and 2 bases at J, with 9 bases between. Per the germline V gene, CDR1 is SGHTA and CDR2 is FQGNSA. The CDR3 loop spans 14 amino acids. Variable domain in full (rest from reference TRBV7-2 and TRBJ2-7): GAGVSQSPSNKVTEKGKDVELRCDPISGHTALYWYRQSLGQGLEFLIYFQGNSAPDKSGLPSDRFSAERTGGSVSTLTIQRTQQEDSAVYLCASSLGGSAYEQYFGPGTRLTVT.

The chain is built from TRBV15 and TRBJ2-7; 7 nucleotides align to TRBD2. The length of the CDR3 is 15 residues. V was pared by 3 bases and J by 4 bases, with 9 bases of the junction left unmatched. The V gene's germline CDR1 is LNHNV and CDR2 YYDKDF (reference sequence). The CDR3 DNA reads TGTGCCACCAGCAGCCCCGAGCGGGATCGGTACGAGCAGTACTTC. It is translated as CATSSPERDRYEQYF. Full variable domain (missing parts from reference TRBV15 and TRBJ2-7): DAMVIQNPRYQVTQFGKPVTLSCSQTLNHNVMYWYQQKSSQAPKLLFHYYDKDFNNEADTPDNFQSRRPNTSFCFLDIRSPGLGDTAMYLCATSSPERDRYEQYFGPGTRLTVT.

The chain carries TRBV6-2 or TRBV6-3 and TRBJ2-2, with TRBD2 as a possible D gene (7 bases). In germline, CDR1 is MNHEY, CDR2 SVGEGT. V was trimmed by 6 bases and J by 3 bases, leaving 14 bases between them. The CDR3 length is 15 residues. CDR3 sequence: CASSDEGGYTGELFF. The CDR3 DNA follows: TGTGCCAGCAGCGACGAGGGGGGGTACACCGGGGAGCTGTTTTTT.

The chain joins TRBV5-4 to TRBJ2-2; 9 nucleotides agree with TRBD1. The germline gives CDR1 SGHNT, CDR2 YYREEE (reference sequence). CDR3 length equals 20 residues. With 5 bases clipped from V and 0 bases from J, the junction kept 17 bases outside the gene matches. This chain's CDR3 is CASSLGAGQGFGANTGELFF. Here the CDR3 DNA reads TGTGCCAGCAGTCTGGGGGCGGGACAGGGCTTCGGCGCGAACACCGGGGAGCTGTTTTTT.

The table lists this clone with a few counts. CDR3 DNA: TGTGCCAGCAGTTTCCGGGACAGGGGATCGTGGGTCGGGAGCTACGAGCAGTACTTC. This sequence encodes CASSFRDRGSWVGSYEQYF. This chain uses TRBV27 with TRBJ2-7, with 10 bases matching TRBD1. V shed 3 bases and J 3 bases; nucleotides not matched to a gene: 17. Germline V lookup: CDR1 MNHEY, CDR2 SMNVEV (reference sequence). The CDR3 runs to 19 residues.

This CDR3 is CASTRTGEGRAPNGYTF. CDR3 in DNA: TGTGCCAGCACCCGGACAGGGGAGGGAAGAGCTCCCAATGGCTACACCTTC. The chain is built from TRBV21-1 and TRBJ1-2; the D call of TRBD1 is as the table states it, not checked on the DNA. TRBV21-1 is flagged as a pseudogene. The CDR3 extends over 17 amino acids.

The chain links TRBV3-1 (or the pseudogene TRBV3-2) to TRBJ2-2, with D possibly matching TRBD2 (6 bases). The CDR3 has 17 amino acids. Germline-derived CDR1 and CDR2 are LGHDT and YNNKEL (reference sequence). V lost 3 bases to trimming and J lost 0 bases, with 14 bases between them. The CDR3 spells CASSHFLGTSNTGELFF. In DNA, the CDR3 is TGTGCCAGCAGCCACTTCCTAGGGACTTCGAACACCGGGGAGCTGTTTTTT.

This sequence joins TRBV2 and TRBJ2-2; the D gene is possibly TRBD1 (5 bases). V was trimmed by 3 bases and J by 1 base, leaving 9 bases between them. The CDR3 runs 15 residues. Germline CDR1 SNHLY, CDR2 FYNNEI. This chain's CDR3 is CASSDQGLNTGELFF. CDR3 bases: TGTGCCAGCAGTGATCAGGGCCTGAACACCGGGGAGCTGTTTTTT.

The count of this clone is one. The chain has TRBV25-1 and TRBJ1-2; D may be TRBD1 (5 bases). Between the trimmed V and J ends, which lost 5 bases and 8 bases, there was a span of 15 bases. The CDR3 loop spans 13 amino acids. Germline V CDR1 and CDR2: MGHDK, SYGVNS. In nucleotides, the CDR3 is TGTGCCAGCAGTCCAAGACACCAGGGAGGCTACACCTTC. This codes for CASSPRHQGGYTF.

V gene TRBV2 combines with J gene TRBJ1-4; possibly TRBD1 for D (5 bases). CDR3 length: 15 amino acids. CDR1 SNHLY and CDR2 FYNNEI come from the germline V gene. The V end lost 3 bases, the J end lost 7 bases, and 15 bases lay between the germline ends. The CDR3 DNA sequence: TGTGCCAGCAGTGAGACGCAGGGTAGAGGTGAAAAACTGTTTTTT. The encoded protein is CASSETQGRGEKLFF.